One T cell receptor (beta chain) is described in this entry. With random hexamers, about 0.5 to 1 ug RNA was reverse transcribed. TCRdb reanalysed the immunoSEQ multiplex PCR reads using MiXCR and keeps one entry per CDR3 protein. The sample contains around 200,000 distinct CDR3 sequences, more than 90% of which appear only once. Trimming stripped 4 bases from V and 3 bases from J, with 14 bases between. Germline-derived CDR1 and CDR2 are SGHAT and FQNNGV. The CDR3 runs to 15 residues. This record comes from a study of CD8 T cells in Susac syndrome. CD8+ and CD4+ T cells circulating in blood were sequenced for TCR beta. TEMRA cells were FACS-enriched, and CD8+ and CD4+ T cells were isolated negatively.

This clonotype originated in a human donor with Susac syndrome. The sequenced material came from CD4+ T cells from PBMCs. The chain recombines TRBV11-2 with TRBJ2-3; TRBD2 is a possible D gene (5 bases). The DNA for the CDR3 is TGTGCCAGCAGCTCTACGGGGTTCGGAACAGATACGCAGTATTTT. Translation gives CASSSTGFGTDTQYF.